The clone carrying this TCR beta chain has just one count. Its antigen is unknown. This entry is derived from a study of shared clonotypes between healthy human individuals. Background on the study: Used for every donor were three CD4 naive, three CD4 memory, two CD8 naive and one CD8 memory plate.

Overall study findings and caveats: When naive CD4 clonotypes were compared across a handful of donors, about 4.9% were shared. The study found lower generation probabilities in non-shared clonotypes than in those shared by all four donors.

The CDR3 runs to 14 residues. Trimming cost V 2 bases and J 3 bases, with 11 bases left between them. Germline assignment: CDR1 MNHNS and CDR2 SASEGT. The table came from immunoSEQ multiplex PCR; TCRdb's copy has only in-frame clones and leaves some out. The repertoire consists of over 300,000 clones, with about nine tenths occurring once and the leading ten covering 15% to 20%. The receptor comes from a man younger than 35 in good health. Sample: memory CD8+ T cells sorted from blood. Subset noted: CD45RO+ cells pooled with CCR7-negative TemRA cells. This sequence joins TRBV6-1 and TRBJ2-7; D unclear. The CDR3 bases are TGTGCCAGCAGTGAATACGGCGAACGCTACGAGCAGTACTTC. Protein product: CASSEYGERYEQYF.